The source of this T cell receptor beta chain is a study of radiation and T cells in renal cell carcinoma. Assay used: immunoSEQ multiplex PCR; TCRdb lists only in-frame clones, some missing. The table records 40,000 to 60,000 clones, roughly 84% of them present only once. Deletions cut 2 bases from V and 4 bases from J, with 15 bases between. This CDR3 has 16 residues. The germline CDR1 and CDR2 sequences are SNHLY and FYNNEI. Time point noted: baseline pretreatment blood. Noted treatment: 15 Gy SBRT to primary tumor, nephrectomy 4 weeks later. Radiation-treated patients gave blood at baseline, week 2 and week 4.

The clonotype originates from a woman aged 70-85 years with renal cell carcinoma. The genes are TRBV2 and TRBJ1-5; D is unclear. Sequences were derived from blood, sampled from a patient whose treatment included radiotherapy and nephrectomy. Here the CDR3 DNA reads TGTGCCAGCAGTGAACCGGGATGGGTGCTAAATCAGCCCCAGCATTTT. It encodes CASSEPGWVLNQPQHF.